These 25 T cell receptor beta chains originate from one sample sequenced in a study of identical twins. MiXCR, run by TCRdb on the 5' RACE reads, gives a single entry per CDR3 protein. Found here are approximately 470,000 distinct CDR3 sequences, 11% to 15% of them singletons; the top ten hold around 0.48%. The same sample was also used in a study of yellow fever vaccine responses in identical twins.

Sequenced sample: CD4+ T cells sorted from blood. Receptors originate from a woman aged 18-29 years in good health.

A few counts support this clonotype. The chain uses TRBV7-2 and TRBJ2-1; D might be TRBD1 or TRBD2, each matching 5 bases. V shed 7 bases and J shed 1 base, with 17 bases lying between them. This CDR3 is built from 16 residues. Germline CDR1 is SGHTA and CDR2 is FQGNSA. The CDR3 here is CASTLRAGRSYNEQFF. The CDR3 region has the DNA TGTGCCAGCACCCTTAGGGCAGGGAGATCCTACAATGAGCAGTTCTTC.

This rearrangement joins TRBV7-2 to TRBJ2-7; 7 nucleotides align to TRBD1. The V gene end was trimmed by 2 bases and the J gene end by 4 bases; junction bases not matched to a gene: 5. The CDR3 has 14 residues. CDR1 and CDR2 from the germline V gene are SGHTA and FQGNSA. The CDR3 DNA reads as TGTGCCAGCAGCTTAATCGGACAGGTATACGAGCAGTACTTC. Translated, it gives CASSLIGQVYEQYF.

The chain links TRBV25-1 to TRBJ1-2, with unresolved D. The germline V gene has CDR1 MGHDK and CDR2 SYGVNS. There are 13 residues in the CDR3. The V end lost 1 base, the J end lost 3 bases, and 6 bases lay between the germline ends. The CDR3 nucleotides are TGTGCCAGCAGTGAATCCTTACACTATGGCTACACCTTC. It specifies CASSESLHYGYTF.

To note about this clonotype: The germline gene is not matched at one end of the junction; a read error may be the cause. The chain joins TRBV7-2 to TRBJ2-7, with TRBD2 identical over 12 bases. Germline V gene data show CDR1 as SGHTA and CDR2 as FQGNSA. The CDR3 is 14 amino acids. The chain's CDR3 is CARSPTSGSYEQYF. The CDR3 DNA sequence: TGTGCCCGCAGCCCGACTAGCGGGAGCTACGAGCAGTACTTC.

This rearrangement joins TRBV9 to TRBJ2-5, with D possibly being TRBD2 (6 bases). CDR3 length equals 14 residues. Per the germline V gene, CDR1 is SGDLS and CDR2 is YYNGEE. V was shortened by 2 bases and J by 0 bases, with 8 bases between the two germline ends. The CDR3 spells CASSVGTYQETQYF. CDR3 DNA sequence: TGTGCCAGCAGCGTTGGGACTTACCAAGAGACCCAGTACTTC.

The chain has TRBV14 and TRBJ2-1; D ambiguous. Germline V gene data show CDR1 as SGHDN and CDR2 as FVKESK. Trimming removed 6 bases at V and 7 bases at J, with 16 bases between. The CDR3 runs 14 residues. The CDR3 protein is CASRPTWTVNEQFF. DNA of the CDR3: TGTGCCAGCAGACCTACTTGGACGGTAAATGAGCAGTTCTTC.

The chain is built from TRBV6-2 or TRBV6-3 and TRBJ1-4; 7 nucleotides line up with TRBD1. Germline loops: CDR1 MNHEY, CDR2 SVGEGT. V shed 2 bases and J 7 bases; nucleotides not matched to a gene: 4. This CDR3 has 14 amino acids. The CDR3 loop is CASSYDRVGEKLFF. Written as DNA, the CDR3 is TGTGCCAGCAGTTACGACAGGGTCGGTGAAAAACTGTTTTTT.

This clonotype was detected ten times or more. The chain has TRBV5-1 and TRBJ2-5, with unresolved D. Germline-derived CDR1 and CDR2 are SGHRS and YFSETQ. Trimming shortened V by 0 bases and J by 4 bases, and 7 bases separated the two germline ends. CDR3 length equals 13 residues. This CDR3 reads CASSLGSGETQYF. For the CDR3, the DNA is TGCGCCAGCAGCTTGGGATCTGGAGAGACCCAGTACTTC.

This chain connects TRBV7-2 to TRBJ2-5; a weak D match, TRBD2 (6 bases). Trimming cost V 0 bases and J 7 bases, with 12 bases left between them. CDR1 SGHTA and CDR2 FQGNSA come from the germline V gene. CDR3 length equals 14 residues. CDR3 DNA sequence: TGTGCCAGCAGCTTAGCGCCCCAGGGAGGGACCCAGTACTTC. Translated: CASSLAPQGGTQYF.

This clonotype was seen at least ten times. The chain uses TRBV27 and TRBJ2-5, with unresolved D. V lost 5 bases and J 3 bases, leaving 4 bases between the germline ends. Germline V gene lookup returns CDR1 MNHEY and CDR2 SMNVEV (reference sequence). The CDR3 has 11 amino acids. CDR3 DNA sequence: TGTGCCAGCAGTCATAAAGAGACCCAGTACTTC. Translation: CASSHKETQYF.

Many counts were recorded for this clonotype. The V and J genes are TRBV6-5 and TRBJ1-2; tentatively, D is TRBD1 (5 bases). The V end was cut by 4 bases, the J end by 4 bases, with 13 bases between. Germline CDR1 MNHEY, CDR2 SVGAGI. The length of the CDR3 is 14 residues. This CDR3 reads CASSSADTSYGYTF. Here the CDR3 DNA reads TGTGCCAGCAGTTCCGCGGACACGAGCTATGGCTACACCTTC.

This clonotype appeared a few times. This chain joins TRBV20-1 and TRBJ2-5; perhaps TRBD1 as D (6 bases). The V gene's germline CDR1 is DFQATT and CDR2 SNEGSKA (reference sequence). There are 13 residues in the CDR3. V lost 4 bases to trimming and J lost 5 bases, with 14 bases between them. The CDR3 region has the DNA TGCAGTGCTACCCGGCAGGGGATGGAGACCCAGTACTTC. Its protein product is CSATRQGMETQYF.

Only a few counts were recorded for this clonotype. The chain couples TRBV4-3 to TRBJ2-6, with D maybe TRBD1 (6 bases). V gave up 1 base and J gave up 4 bases, with 11 bases separating them. This CDR3 region has 16 residues. CDR1 LGHNA and CDR2 YSLEER come from the germline V gene. CDR3 in DNA: TGCGCCAGCAGCCAAGCTCACAGGGTCGGGGCCAACGTCCTGACTTTC. Its translation is CASSQAHRVGANVLTF.

This chain uses TRBV29-1 with TRBJ2-2; D might be TRBD2 (5 bases). Trimming stripped 7 bases from V and 1 base from J, with 16 bases between. This CDR3 has 15 residues. Germline values: CDR1 SQVTM, CDR2 ANQGSEA. The CDR3 region has the DNA TGCAGCGCCGCGGACTGGCTTTTGAACACCGGGGAGCTGTTTTTT. Translating it yields CSAADWLLNTGELFF.

This clonotype was picked up many times. The chain combines TRBV12-3 or TRBV12-4 with TRBJ2-2; D is ambiguous. The CDR3 length is 13 residues. The V end was cut by 0 bases, the J end by 6 bases, with 5 bases between. CDR3 sequence reads: CASSLAAAGELFF. Written as DNA, the CDR3 is TGTGCCAGCAGTTTAGCGGCCGCCGGGGAGCTGTTTTTT.

The rearrangement joins TRBV20-1 to TRBJ2-7; possibly TRBD1 for D (6 bases). Germline V gene lookup returns CDR1 DFQATT and CDR2 SNEGSKA (reference sequence). V was pared by 5 bases and J by 5 bases, with 10 bases between. CDR3 length equals 11 residues. CDR3 sequence (DNA): TGCAGTGCTTCCAGGGGAGACGAGCAGTACTTC. Its translation: CSASRGDEQYF.

In this sample, this clonotype turned up many times. The chain couples TRBV12-3 or TRBV12-4 to TRBJ2-1; TRBD2 matches at 8 bases. The CDR3 runs to 15 residues. V was pared by 3 bases and J by 7 bases, with 8 bases of the junction left unmatched. DNA of the CDR3: TGTGCCAGCAGTTTCGTGGGCGGGAGGATAAATGAGCAGTTCTTC. Residues: CASSFVGGRINEQFF.

This chain uses TRBV28 with TRBJ1-1; D gene ambiguous. The germline gives CDR1 MDHEN, CDR2 SYDVKM. The CDR3 consists of 14 residues. V lost 2 bases and J lost 1, with 8 bases in between. As DNA, the CDR3 is TGTGCCAGCAGTTTAAATATTGGGAACACTGAAGCTTTCTTT. This encodes CASSLNIGNTEAFF.

The chain has TRBV18 and TRBJ2-7; possibly TRBD2 for D (6 bases). V was trimmed by 3 bases and J by 3 bases, leaving 9 bases between them. Germline loops: CDR1 KGHSH, CDR2 LQKENI. This CDR3 spans 13 amino acids. CDR3 in amino acids: CASSPGTFYEQYF. In nucleotides, the CDR3 is TGTGCCAGCTCACCGGGGACTTTCTACGAGCAGTACTTC.

This clonotype has a handful of counts. This chain uses TRBV3-1 with TRBJ2-7; 7 bases are shared with TRBD2. The CDR3 totals 15 residues. Trimming took 5 bases from V and 2 from J; bases not matched to a gene: 9. Germline CDR1 reads LGHDT; CDR2 reads YNNKEL (reference sequence). The CDR3 loop is CASSKSGNPAYEQYF. As DNA, the CDR3 is TGTGCCAGCAGCAAGAGCGGGAATCCAGCCTACGAGCAGTACTTC.

The chain couples TRBV6-1 to TRBJ2-1; 8 bases line up with TRBD2. The CDR3 has 13 residues. Germline-derived CDR1 and CDR2 are MNHNS and SASEGT. V gave up 8 bases and J gave up 7 bases; unmatched junction bases: 7. The CDR3 sequence: CASSSGSVNEQFF. The CDR3 bases are TGTGCCAGCTCCAGCGGGAGTGTGAATGAGCAGTTCTTC.

The J gene is TRBJ2-3, the V gene TRBV7-3; D remains ambiguous. Germline V CDR1 and CDR2: SGHTA, FQGTGA. With 1 base removed from V and 1 base from J, the gap between germline ends came to 6 bases. This CDR3 comprises 14 residues. CDR3 in DNA: TGTGCCAGCAGCTTAAGGAGCCGCACAGATACGCAGTATTTT. It codes for CASSLRSRTDTQYF.

This clonotype was recorded once. The V gene is TRBV25-1, the J gene TRBJ2-3; D is undetermined. This CDR3 is 14 amino acids long. Germline-derived CDR1 and CDR2 are MGHDK and SYGVNS. V lost 9 bases, J lost 2 bases, and 15 bases lay in between. The CDR3 region has the DNA TGTGCCAGGAGAGCCTGGGCTACCACAGATACGCAGTATTTT. Its translation is CARRAWATTDTQYF.

The genes are TRBV3-1 and TRBJ2-7; D might be TRBD2 (6 bases). CDR3 size: 13 residues. In germline, CDR1 is LGHDT, CDR2 YNNKEL (reference sequence). The V end was cut by 4 bases, the J end by 6 bases, with 13 bases between. CDR3 in DNA: TGTGCCAGCAGCCGGGACTCCTGGGCCGAGCAGTACTTC. It translates to CASSRDSWAEQYF.

This clonotype was seen a handful of times. The rearrangement joins TRBV5-1 to TRBJ2-5; 9 bases are shared with TRBD2. Germline CDR1 SGHRS, CDR2 YFSETQ. Losses at the gene ends were 2 bases for V and 2 bases for J; bases not matched to a gene: 7. The CDR3 is 16 amino acids. CDR3 protein: CASSFTAGGPQETQYF. Written as DNA, the CDR3 is TGCGCCAGCAGCTTCACAGCGGGAGGCCCTCAAGAGACCCAGTACTTC.